This passage covers 3 T cell receptor beta chains from one sample sequenced in a study of blood T cells in healthy people across ages. The authors ran a second PCR of about 7 to 11 cycles using a sample-barcoded 5' primer and a J-beta primer mix. MiXCR, run by TCRdb on the 5' RACE reads, gives a single entry per CDR3 protein. This repertoire shows around 800,000 distinct CDR3 sequences, roughly 24% found once; its top ten account for around 3%. The data also belong to a second study, concerning T cells of mothers and their children.

The sequenced sample was blood. These receptors originate from a boy aged 5 to 17 in good health.

This clonotype was counted only a few times. The J gene is TRBJ2-5, the V gene TRBV12-3 or TRBV12-4; 9 nucleotides match TRBD2. J was trimmed by 1 base and V by 8 bases; bases with no gene match: 5. The CDR3 is 14 amino acids. The CDR3 region is CASRGAGGQETQYF. CDR3 nucleotide sequence: TGTGCCAGCCGTGGAGCGGGGGGCCAAGAGACCCAGTACTTC.

In this sample, this clonotype turned up a few times. This chain uses TRBV5-3 with TRBJ1-6; D not resolved. TRBV5-3 falls under the ORF class, with uncertain function. V shed 4 bases and J shed 2 bases, with 13 bases lying between them. CDR3 length: 16 residues. The CDR3 sequence: CARSLEDRPYNSPLHF. The CDR3 bases are TGTGCCAGAAGCCTCGAGGATCGCCCCTATAATTCACCCCTCCACTTT.

The rearrangement links TRBV20-1 to TRBJ1-2; tentatively, D is TRBD1 (6 bases). V lost 3 bases to trimming and J lost 8 bases, with 13 bases between them. CDR3 length: 12 amino acids. The germline V gene has CDR1 DFQATT and CDR2 SNEGSKA (reference sequence). CDR3 region: CSASQGILGYTF. CDR3 DNA: TGCAGTGCTAGTCAGGGGATCTTAGGCTACACCTTC.